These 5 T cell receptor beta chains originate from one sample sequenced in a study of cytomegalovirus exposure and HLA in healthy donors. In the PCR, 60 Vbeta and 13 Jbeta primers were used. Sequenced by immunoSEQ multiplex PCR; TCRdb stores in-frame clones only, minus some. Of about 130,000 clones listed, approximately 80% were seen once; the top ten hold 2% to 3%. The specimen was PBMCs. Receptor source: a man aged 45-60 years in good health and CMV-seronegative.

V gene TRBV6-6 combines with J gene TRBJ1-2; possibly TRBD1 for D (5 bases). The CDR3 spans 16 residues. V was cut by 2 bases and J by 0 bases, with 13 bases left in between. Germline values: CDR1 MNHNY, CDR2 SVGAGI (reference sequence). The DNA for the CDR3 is TGTGCCAGCAGTTACGGAAGGGGCCGAGCTAACTATGGCTACACCTTC. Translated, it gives CASSYGRGRANYGYTF.

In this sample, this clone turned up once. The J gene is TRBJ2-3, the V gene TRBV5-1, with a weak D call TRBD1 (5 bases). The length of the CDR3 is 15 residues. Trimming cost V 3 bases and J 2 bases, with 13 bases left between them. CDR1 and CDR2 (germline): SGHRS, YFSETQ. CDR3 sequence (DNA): TGCGCCAGCAGCTCCCAGGGTGTTATCACAGATACGCAGTATTTT. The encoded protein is CASSSQGVITDTQYF.

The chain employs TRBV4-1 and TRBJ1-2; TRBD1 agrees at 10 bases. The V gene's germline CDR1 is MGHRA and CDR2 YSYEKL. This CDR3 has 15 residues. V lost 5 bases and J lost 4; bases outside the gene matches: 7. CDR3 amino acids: CASSAGTGVTYGYTF. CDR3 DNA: TGCGCCAGCAGCGCCGGGACAGGGGTAACCTATGGCTACACCTTC.

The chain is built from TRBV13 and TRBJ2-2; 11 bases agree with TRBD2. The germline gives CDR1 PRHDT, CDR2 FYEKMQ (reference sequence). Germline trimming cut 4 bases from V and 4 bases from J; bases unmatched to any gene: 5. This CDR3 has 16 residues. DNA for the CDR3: TGTGCCAGCAGCTCCGGGACTAGCGGCGTCACCGGGGAGCTGTTTTTT. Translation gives CASSSGTSGVTGELFF. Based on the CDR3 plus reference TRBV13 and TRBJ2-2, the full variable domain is AAGVIQSPRHLIKEKRETATLKCYPIPRHDTVYWYQQGPGQDPQFLISFYEKMQSDKGSIPDRFSAQQFSDYHSELNMSSLELGDSALYFCASSSGTSGVTGELFFGEGSRLTVL.

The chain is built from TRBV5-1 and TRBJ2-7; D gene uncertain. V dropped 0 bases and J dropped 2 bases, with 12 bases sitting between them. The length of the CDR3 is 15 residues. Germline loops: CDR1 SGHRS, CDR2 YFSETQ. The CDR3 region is CASSLANDWTYEQYF. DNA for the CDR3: TGCGCCAGCAGCTTGGCCAACGACTGGACCTACGAGCAGTACTTC.